This TCR beta chain was obtained from a study of blood T cell repertoires in COVID-19. The overall study: Some COVID-19 samples were acute and others convalescent; all came from the United States, Italy and Spain. T cells, B-cell-depleted T cells, or PBMCs supplied cDNA or gDNA.

From germline, CDR1 is MNHEY and CDR2 SMNVEV (reference sequence). V shed 7 bases, J shed 4 bases, and the junction held 3 bases outside the gene matches. There are 14 residues in the CDR3. The Seattle site enrolled patients during active infection and followed them longitudinally. Authors' analysis steps: Nucleated cell number was recorded as an estimate derived from reference gene primer amplification. Generated by immunoSEQ multiplex PCR, the TCRdb table keeps only in-frame clones and is missing some. D and trimming come from the DNA, and the V and J calls and clone size come from that table. The data hold roughly 350,000 clones, with over 75% observed a single time.

The chain combines TRBV27 with TRBJ2-2, with TRBD1 matching over 10 bases. The sequencing input was peripheral blood. The TCR originated in a woman aged 30 to 39 with COVID-19, enrolled during active disease. For the CDR3, the DNA is TGTGCCAGCACGGGGACAGGGGTCACCGGGGAGCTGTTTTTT. This translates into CASTGTGVTGELFF.